This TCR beta chain was profiled in a study of control samples from healthy donors and cancer patients (dated by TCRdb to about 2020). Via the germline V gene (reference sequence), CDR1 is MNHEY and CDR2 SMNVEV. The CDR3 goes from the cysteine to the phenylalanine over 16 residues. The retained sequence is limited to the CDR3, 48 bases, with the frame set at the first base. V is reduced by 5 bases and J by 4 bases, leaving a spacing of 20 bases between them. Libraries were prepared through the immunoSEQ multiplex PCR assay. In its TCRdb copy, this immuneACCESS table keeps in-frame sequences only and misses some clones. Where compared with another copy, unresolved V genes explain less than half of these, and the others have no known cause. In this sample the table shows 150,000 to 200,000 clones, approximately 86% of which occur a single time. The leading ten clones occupy roughly 5.3% of the sample.

Notes on this clone: No cognate antigen has been identified for it. Per-nucleotide qualities are absent, and no much larger clonotype sits a single base away.

Sequences were obtained from blood. The chain employs TRBV27 and TRBJ1-2; TRBD1 might be the D gene, on 5 matching bases. The sequence came from a woman aged 25 to 39 in good health. The CDR3 in this case is CASSPLPGRIFYGYTF. The DNA is as follows: TGTGCCAGCAGTCCGCTCCCGGGACGGATATTCTATGGCTACACCTTC.